The 31 T cell receptor beta chains given below trace back to one sample, sequenced in a study of Graves' ophthalmopathy and Graves' hyperthyroidism. Amplification from RNA transcripts yielded the TCR beta CDR3 regions. HTBI primers primed a first-round RT-PCR, and a second-round multiplex PCR followed. TCRdb re-analysed the multiplex PCR reads in MiXCR, keeping a single row per CDR3 protein. The repertoire has hundreds of thousands of distinct CDR3 sequences, 20% to 25% of them found once; the top ten carry approximately 3%. Sequenced: peripheral blood. The receptors derive from a young woman with stable Graves' hyperthyroidism.

This clonotype was observed many times. CDR3 amino acids: CSARDRGSQGAQYF. CDR3 sequence (DNA): TGCAGTGCCAGGGACAGGGGATCTCAAGGGGCCCAGTACTTC. The V call is TRBV20-1, the J call TRBJ2-5, with 10 bases fitting TRBD1. Trimming removed 6 bases from V and 9 bases from J; junction bases left unmatched: 13. The CDR3 length is 14 residues. Per germline, CDR1 DFQATT and CDR2 SNEGSKA (reference sequence).

Many counts were recorded for this clonotype. The V gene is TRBV6-1, the J gene TRBJ1-6, with D possibly matching TRBD1 (5 bases). Germline values: CDR1 MNHNS, CDR2 SASEGT. The CDR3 is made up of 13 amino acids. Trimming cost V 8 bases and J 7 bases, with 12 bases left between them. CDR3 sequence: CASSGRENSPLHF. The CDR3 bases are TGTGCCAGCTCGGGCAGGGAGAATTCACCCCTCCACTTT.

The V gene is TRBV29-1, the J gene TRBJ2-5; D not certain. Trimming pared 5 bases from V and 1 base from J, leaving 11 bases between. CDR1 and CDR2 from the germline V gene are SQVTM and ANQGSEA. This CDR3 is built from 13 residues. The CDR3: CSVTWAVQETQYF. For the CDR3, the DNA is TGCAGCGTTACATGGGCAGTCCAAGAGACCCAGTACTTC.

This clonotype was seen ten or more times. The chain carries TRBV7-8 and TRBJ2-4, with 8 nucleotides matching TRBD2. This CDR3 spans 16 amino acids. After removal of 3 bases from V and 2 bases from J, the junction contained 6 bases not matched to a gene. CDR1 and CDR2 from the germline V gene are SGHVS and FQNEAQ. CDR3 bases: TGTGCCAGCAGCTTTCGGGGGGGCGCTCCCAAAAACATTCAGTACTTC. Amino acid sequence: CASSFRGGAPKNIQYF.

The chain recombines TRBV5-1 with TRBJ2-2; D is unresolved. Trimming removed 6 bases at V and 0 bases at J, with 12 bases between. CDR1 is SGHRS and CDR2 is YFSETQ in the germline V gene. The CDR3 covers 15 residues. DNA of the CDR3: TGCGCCAGCACAGAGAAACTCCCGAACACCGGGGAGCTGTTTTTT. It is translated as CASTEKLPNTGELFF.

The V gene is TRBV2, the J gene TRBJ1-5; 9 nucleotides align to TRBD1. The CDR3 extends over 16 amino acids. Germline CDR1 SNHLY, CDR2 FYNNEI. After removal of 6 bases from V and 3 bases from J, the junction contained 9 bases not matched to a gene. The CDR3 DNA follows: TGTGCCAGCAGGGGGATCGGACAGGGGACCAATCAGCCCCAGCATTTT. Translation gives CASRGIGQGTNQPQHF.

This clonotype was seen only a few times. This chain connects TRBV6-2 or TRBV6-3 to TRBJ2-2; 9 nucleotides match TRBD2. The V gene end was trimmed by 6 bases and the J gene end by 5 bases; junction bases not matched to a gene: 10. This CDR3 is built from 16 residues. CDR1 and CDR2 (germline): MNHEY, SVGEGT. CDR3 DNA sequence: TGTGCCAGCAGCCCCGGGGTAGCGGGAGTTACCGGGGAGCTGTTTTTT. As protein: CASSPGVAGVTGELFF.

In its sample, this clonotype was seen a few times. The chain employs TRBV6-1 and TRBJ2-3, with no clear D. The CDR3 is made up of 13 amino acids. V was clipped by 8 bases and J by 0 bases, with 9 bases between them. Germline assignment: CDR1 MNHNS and CDR2 SASEGT. The CDR3 is CASWKGSTDTQYF. CDR3 coding DNA: TGTGCCAGCTGGAAAGGTAGCACAGATACGCAGTATTTT.

Many counts were recorded for this clonotype. The chain carries TRBV12-3 or TRBV12-4 and TRBJ1-6, with D hard to call. V was clipped by 5 bases and J by 8 bases, with 10 bases between them. The CDR3 is made up of 13 amino acids. The CDR3 reads CASSPEIYSPLHF. CDR3 sequence (DNA): TGTGCCAGCAGTCCAGAGATCTATTCACCCCTCCACTTT.

This clonotype has more than one count but fewer than ten. The gene calls are TRBV5-1 and TRBJ1-1, with D perhaps TRBD1 (5 bases). Trimming shortened V by 0 bases and J by 7 bases, and 16 bases separated the two germline ends. The CDR3 is 15 amino acids. CDR1 is SGHRS and CDR2 is YFSETQ in the germline V gene. The CDR3 region is CASSLAGDPRLEAFF. DNA of the CDR3: TGCGCCAGCAGCTTGGCCGGGGACCCGCGCCTTGAAGCTTTCTTT. The whole variable domain, filled in from reference TRBV5-1 and TRBJ1-1, reads KAGVTQTPRYLIKTRGQQVTLSCSPISGHRSVSWYQQTPGQGLQFLFEYFSETQRNKGNFPGRFSGRQFSNSRSEMNVSTLELGDSALYLCASSLAGDPRLEAFFGQGTRLTVV.

This clonotype was recorded at least ten times. The chain joins TRBV11-2 to TRBJ2-7; 9 positions match TRBD2. The CDR3 is 14 residues long. Germline V gene data show CDR1 as SGHAT and CDR2 as FQNNGV. With 6 bases clipped from V and 2 bases from J, the junction kept 5 bases outside the gene matches. CDR3 DNA: TGTGCCAGCAGGGCTAGCGGGACACCCTACGAGCAGTACTTC. This sequence encodes CASRASGTPYEQYF.

At least ten counts were recorded for this clonotype. The rearrangement joins TRBV12-3 or TRBV12-4 to TRBJ1-2, with TRBD1 identical over 7 bases. The CDR3 extends over 13 amino acids. V was pared by 7 bases and J by 5 bases, with 7 bases of the junction left unmatched. The CDR3 reads CASNKDRFYGYTF. Written as DNA, the CDR3 is TGTGCCAGCAATAAGGACAGGTTTTATGGCTACACCTTC.

The chain uses TRBV5-1 and TRBJ1-1; maybe TRBD1 (5 bases). Germline V gene lookup returns CDR1 SGHRS and CDR2 YFSETQ. CDR3 length: 16 amino acids. Trimming removed 0 bases at V and 3 bases at J, with 15 bases between. CDR3 in amino acids: CASSLGTRARDTEAFF. DNA of the CDR3: TGCGCCAGCAGCTTGGGCACCAGGGCACGGGACACTGAAGCTTTCTTT.

This clonotype has at least ten counts. This rearrangement joins TRBV12-3 or TRBV12-4 to TRBJ2-4; the match to TRBD2 covers 13 bases. J was trimmed by 3 bases and V by 5 bases; bases with no gene match: 4. This CDR3 spans 16 amino acids. CDR3 region: CASSRTSGSVKNIQYF. The DNA for the CDR3 is TGTGCCAGCAGTCGGACTAGCGGGAGTGTCAAAAACATTCAGTACTTC.

The table lists this clonotype with a few counts. In DNA form, the CDR3 reads TGTGCCAGCAGTTTGCGACAGGGTGATCGCGCTTTCTTT. Its protein product is CASSLRQGDRAFF. This chain connects TRBV12-3 or TRBV12-4 to TRBJ1-1; 7 positions match TRBD1. The CDR3 is 13 residues long. The V segment lost 3 bases and the J segment 11 bases; nucleotides outside the gene matches: 9.

The genes are TRBV28 and TRBJ2-5; 14 nucleotides match TRBD2. CDR3 length: 18 amino acids. The V gene end was trimmed by 5 bases and the J gene end by 4 bases; junction bases not matched to a gene: 12. CDR1 is MDHEN, CDR2 SYDVKM, per germline. CDR3 DNA sequence: TGTGCCAGCAGTCCTGGGACTAGCGGGAGTGTCCCCCTAGAGACCCAGTACTTC. Amino acids: CASSPGTSGSVPLETQYF.

At least ten counts were recorded for this clonotype. At one boundary the junction diverges from the germline segment, which might be a read error. The rearrangement links TRBV11-1 to TRBJ2-5, with D perhaps matching TRBD2 (6 bases). The CDR3 runs 12 residues. CDR1 and CDR2 from the germline V gene are SGHAT and FQDESV (reference sequence). CDR3 DNA: TGTGCCAGCAGCTTAAGCTCCGGGAGCCCAAACTTC. It encodes CASSLSSGSPNF.

This clonotype appeared many times. The chain carries TRBV20-1 and TRBJ2-3; TRBD2 aligns across 13 bases. V lost 6 bases to trimming and J lost 5 bases; unmatched junction nucleotides: 2. Germline V gene lookup returns CDR1 DFQATT and CDR2 SNEGSKA (reference sequence). This CDR3 region has 13 residues. The CDR3 bases are TGCAGTGCGGGACTAGCGGGGATAGATACGCAGTATTTT. Translated, it gives CSAGLAGIDTQYF.

This clonotype was detected a few times. The chain's CDR3 is CASSQDPGSGYEQYF. The CDR3 DNA sequence: TGCGCCAGCAGCCAAGATCCCGGGAGTGGGTACGAGCAGTACTTC. V and J are TRBV4-1 and TRBJ2-7, with TRBD2 as a possible D gene (6 bases). Trimming stripped 0 bases from V and 4 bases from J, with 13 bases between. This CDR3 contains 15 residues. The germline CDR1 and CDR2 sequences are MGHRA and YSYEKL.

This clonotype was detected many times. J is TRBJ2-1 and V is TRBV6-2 or TRBV6-3; TRBD1 matches at 7 bases. J was trimmed by 4 bases and V by 2 bases; bases with no gene match: 2. The CDR3 is 14 residues long. Germline V gives CDR1 MNHEY, CDR2 SVGEGT. The CDR3 coding sequence is TGTGCCAGCAGTTACGGACAGGCATACAATGAGCAGTTCTTC. Its translation is CASSYGQAYNEQFF.

In this sample, this clonotype turned up a few times. The V gene is TRBV28, the J gene TRBJ2-6; tentatively, D is TRBD1 (5 bases). The CDR3 sequence is 15 residues long. The V gene lost 4 bases and the J gene lost 0 bases, with 7 bases spanning the gap. Germline CDR1 reads MDHEN; CDR2 reads SYDVKM. This CDR3 reads CASSWTNSGANVLTF. For the CDR3, the DNA is TGTGCCAGCAGTTGGACAAACTCTGGGGCCAACGTCCTGACTTTC.

In its sample, this clonotype was seen a few times. V and J are TRBV10-3 and TRBJ1-2; TRBD1 aligns across 9 bases. The junction had 8 bases not matched to a gene; V was cut back by 6 bases and J by 3 bases. Germline CDR1 and CDR2: ENHRY and SYGVKD. This CDR3 spans 15 amino acids. The CDR3 DNA follows: TGTGCCATCAGGCGACAGGGGGGCCCCTACTATGGCTACACCTTC. The encoded protein is CAIRRQGGPYYGYTF.

The chain joins TRBV20-1 to TRBJ2-2; unclear D gene. CDR3 length equals 14 residues. Germline CDR1 DFQATT, CDR2 SNEGSKA (reference sequence). V lost 1 base and J lost 3, with 9 bases in between. CDR3 nucleotides: TGCAGTGCTAGAGGGCAGGTTGACACCGGGGAGCTGTTTTTT. Amino acid sequence: CSARGQVDTGELFF.

V usage is TRBV28 and J usage is TRBJ1-2; possible D gene TRBD1, 5 bases. Trimming shortened V by 3 bases and J by 3 bases, and 11 bases separated the two germline ends. Germline values: CDR1 MDHEN, CDR2 SYDVKM. The CDR3 is 14 residues long. CDR3 DNA: TGTGCCAGCAGTTTCGGGGCAGGCCACTATGGCTACACCTTC. The encoded protein is CASSFGAGHYGYTF.

The table lists this clonotype with many counts. The chain employs TRBV2 and TRBJ2-2; possible D gene TRBD1, 6 bases. Trimming stripped 4 bases from V and 4 bases from J, with 16 bases between. This CDR3 region has 16 residues. Germline V gene lookup returns CDR1 SNHLY and CDR2 FYNNEI. The CDR3 nucleotides are TGTGCCAGCAGTGGACCTACAGGGATTGGCACCGGGGAGCTGTTTTTT. It is translated as CASSGPTGIGTGELFF.

This clonotype showed up many times. The V gene is TRBV5-1, the J gene TRBJ2-5; tentative D call: TRBD1 (6 bases). CDR3 length: 16 residues. Germline CDR1 is SGHRS and CDR2 is YFSETQ. The V and J ends lost 0 bases and 1 base respectively, with 13 bases between them. Here the CDR3 DNA reads TGCGCCAGCAGCTTGGTTTCTTTCAGGGGCCAAGAGACCCAGTACTTC. It encodes CASSLVSFRGQETQYF. Full variable domain (rest looked up from reference TRBV5-1 and TRBJ2-5): KAGVTQTPRYLIKTRGQQVTLSCSPISGHRSVSWYQQTPGQGLQFLFEYFSETQRNKGNFPGRFSGRQFSNSRSEMNVSTLELGDSALYLCASSLVSFRGQETQYFGPGTRLLVL.

There are many counts of this clonotype. The J gene is TRBJ1-2, the V gene TRBV5-1; D call uncertain. V lost 4 bases to trimming and J lost 4 bases, with 14 bases between them. Germline loops: CDR1 SGHRS, CDR2 YFSETQ. There are 14 residues in the CDR3. The CDR3 nucleotides are TGCGCCAGCAGCCCGGGCCCGTTAGTCTATGGCTACACCTTC. It codes for CASSPGPLVYGYTF.

This clonotype was seen repeatedly, ten times or more. The rearrangement uses TRBV12-3 or TRBV12-4 and TRBJ2-5; the D is unclear. CDR3 length equals 14 residues. Trimming shortened V by 7 bases and J by 4 bases, and 16 bases separated the two germline ends. In DNA form, the CDR3 reads TGTGCCAGCAACCGCCTTGGTGGCGTAGAGACCCAGTACTTC. It codes for CASNRLGGVETQYF.

This clonotype has a count of ten or more. This rearrangement joins TRBV15 to TRBJ2-7; no firm D call. V was trimmed by 7 bases and J by 5 bases, leaving 15 bases between them. This CDR3 contains 13 residues. Germline-derived CDR1 and CDR2 are LNHNV and YYDKDF (reference sequence). DNA for the CDR3: TGTGCCACCAAAGAGTGGGGTTCCCACGAGCAGTACTTC. It specifies CATKEWGSHEQYF.

This clonotype was counted at least ten times. CDR3 amino acids: CASSYRPGQGKNQPQHF. In DNA form, the CDR3 reads TGTGCCAGCAGTTATCGACCGGGACAGGGTAAAAATCAGCCCCAGCATTTT. The rearrangement links TRBV6-5 to TRBJ1-5; TRBD1 matches 9 bases. V lost 3 bases to trimming and J lost 4 bases; unmatched junction nucleotides: 10. This CDR3 contains 17 residues. Germline V CDR1 and CDR2: MNHEY, SVGAGI.

This clonotype showed up just a few times. The chain employs TRBV6-4 and TRBJ2-1; 13 nucleotides line up with TRBD2. The CDR3 is made up of 15 amino acids. The trim removed 2 bases at V and 7 bases at J, leaving 2 bases unmatched. Germline V gene lookup returns CDR1 MRHNA and CDR2 SNTAGT. The CDR3 DNA is TGTGCCAGCAGTGACACTAGCGGGGGGGGTAATGAGCAGTTCTTC. Its protein product is CASSDTSGGGNEQFF.